Listed below are T cell receptor beta chains from one sample, sequenced in a study of blood T cell repertoires in COVID-19. Clones were read by immunoSEQ multiplex PCR, and TCRdb kept only the in-frame ones, dropping some. Here the sample spans about 290,000 clones, approximately 88% being singletons. The sequencing input was peripheral blood. The source of these receptors is a woman between 40 and 55 years old who had recovered from COVID-19. CDR3s leave out the opening cysteine and the closing phenylalanine or tryptophan. The order of the fields is V gene, J gene, CDR3 protein.

>TRBV27|TRBJ1-2
ASSSAGSFYGYT
>TRBV9|TRBJ2-7
ASSGGSSRIEQY
>TRBV30|TRBJ1-6
AWAGTGLSPLH
>TRBV25-1|TRBJ2-1
ASSEFLAGYNEQF
>TRBV27|TRBJ2-2
ASSFLKPGDTGELF
>TRBV11-2|TRBJ2-7
ASSLIFQGLSYEQY
>TRBV27|TRBJ2-6
ASSHQGAGANVLT
>TRBV6-6|TRBJ1-2
ASSYEVRGNGYT
>TRBV11-2|TRBJ2-5
ASRYSLWGAETQY
>TRBV11-3|TRBJ2-2
ASSSGDANTGELF
>TRBV4-2|TRBJ2-2
ASSQVSGGVGTGELF
>TRBV4-1|TRBJ2-7
ASSQAGRGTYEQY
>TRBV4-1|TRBJ2-7
ASSHRTESYEQY
>TRBV3-1/TRBV3-2|TRBJ1-2
ASSPNAQGGYT
>TRBV19|TRBJ1-1
ASSTPSTGRSEAF
>TRBV24-1|TRBJ1-1
ATSDTRSHPRRAF
>TRBV5-1|TRBJ2-5
ASSLGQNQETQY
>TRBV27|TRBJ2-2
ASTPRPGLAQGGELF
>TRBV5-1|TRBJ1-1
ASSSVSPGQGNTEAF
>TRBV28|TRBJ1-4
ASSLTTRGFDPNEKLF
>TRBV9|TRBJ2-3
ASSVRSGADTQY
>TRBV7-7|TRBJ1-4
ASSLELRLGYEKLF
>TRBV11-2|TRBJ2-1
ASSFSGSTYNEQF
>TRBV18|TRBJ1-1
ASSPAGANTEAF
>TRBV11-3|TRBJ2-6
ASSPGTGGSMGANVLT
>TRBV7-9|TRBJ2-6
ASSQTGSRANVLT